The next 32 T cell receptor beta chains were all read from a single sample in a study of T cells in Graves' hyperthyroidism and ophthalmopathy. From RNA transcripts, TCR beta CDR3 regions were amplified. The TCR CDR3 was amplified in a first-round RT-PCR using the HTBI primer set. Each CDR3 protein gets one entry after TCRdb re-called the multiplex PCR reads with MiXCR. The sample yields 660,000 or so distinct CDR3 sequences, 45% seen once. Input material: peripheral blood or thyroid tissue (not recorded which). The receptors stem from an adult man with Graves' disease, either hyperthyroidism or ophthalmopathy (not recorded which).

This sequence joins TRBV7-8 and TRBJ2-2; D might be TRBD1 or TRBD2, each matching 5 bases. From germline, CDR1 is SGHVS and CDR2 FQNEAQ. This CDR3 region has 14 residues. Trimming pared 5 bases from V and 6 bases from J, leaving 13 bases between. The DNA of the CDR3 is TGTGCCAGCAGCCCCCTCCGGGGCGCCGGGGAGCTGTTTTTT. Its translation: CASSPLRGAGELFF.

V is TRBV4-1 and J is TRBJ1-3; D gene ambiguous. Germline loops: CDR1 MGHRA, CDR2 YSYEKL. V dropped 2 bases and J dropped 4 bases, with 15 bases sitting between them. This CDR3 has 16 residues. CDR3: CASSQHDISSGNTIYF. The CDR3 DNA follows: TGCGCCAGCAGCCAACATGACATTTCATCGGGAAACACCATATATTTT.

This clonotype was seen more than once but under ten times. The chain joins TRBV6-5 to TRBJ2-7; tentatively, D is TRBD2 (5 bases). V lost 2 bases, J lost 2 bases, and 13 bases lay in between. The CDR3 extends over 15 amino acids. Germline V gene lookup returns CDR1 MNHEY and CDR2 SVGAGI. The CDR3 region has the DNA TGTGCCAGCAGTTACGGCAGCGGTAGAACCTACGAGCAGTACTTC. Translating it yields CASSYGSGRTYEQYF.

The V and J genes are TRBV27 and TRBJ2-7, with D possibly TRBD1 on 6 matching bases. The V gene's germline CDR1 is MNHEY and CDR2 SMNVEV (reference sequence). The CDR3 runs 15 residues. With 4 bases removed from V and 1 base from J, the gap between germline ends came to 14 bases. CDR3 coding DNA: TGTGCCAGCAGTTCAACCGGGACACTATCCTACGAGCAGTACTTC. It codes for CASSSTGTLSYEQYF.

This clonotype has only a few counts. The chain links TRBV11-3 to TRBJ1-1; tentative D call: TRBD1 (5 bases). Germline assignment: CDR1 SGHNT and CDR2 YENEEA. The CDR3 is 16 amino acids. V lost 0 bases to trimming and J lost 3 bases, with 14 bases between them. CDR3 in amino acids: CASSLDGRGVDTEAFF. As DNA, the CDR3 is TGTGCCAGCAGCTTAGACGGCCGGGGGGTTGACACTGAAGCTTTCTTT.

The chain uses TRBV29-1 and TRBJ1-1; D ambiguous. Germline V lookup: CDR1 SQVTM, CDR2 ANQGSEA. This CDR3 region has 12 residues. CDR3 amino acids: CSGKTVNTEAFF. As DNA, the CDR3 is TGCAGTGGAAAGACCGTGAACACTGAAGCTTTCTTT.

The chain carries TRBV7-8 and TRBJ2-5, with 12 bases aligning to TRBD2. From germline, CDR1 is SGHVS and CDR2 FQNEAQ. The V gene end was trimmed by 2 bases and the J gene end by 5 bases; junction bases not matched to a gene: 3. This CDR3 has 15 residues. This CDR3 reads CASSLRTSGMETQYF. CDR3 DNA: TGTGCCAGCAGCTTAAGGACTAGCGGGATGGAGACCCAGTACTTC.

At least ten counts were recorded for this clonotype. The J gene is TRBJ1-6, the V gene TRBV20-1; TRBD1 agrees at 8 bases. This CDR3 has 15 residues. The V gene's germline CDR1 is DFQATT and CDR2 SNEGSKA (reference sequence). V shed 3 bases and J 6 bases; nucleotides not matched to a gene: 7. The CDR3 bases are TGCAGTGCTAGGGCTGGACAGGGCCGTAATTCACCCCTCCACTTT. This gives the protein CSARAGQGRNSPLHF.

This clonotype has just a few counts. The J gene is TRBJ2-2, the V gene TRBV7-2, with TRBD1 as a possible D gene (5 bases). With 7 bases removed from V and 4 bases from J, the gap between germline ends came to 13 bases. The CDR3 covers 14 residues. Germline lookup yields CDR1 SGHTA and CDR2 FQGNSA. CDR3 DNA: TGTGCCAGCACCCCAGGGATGGGCACCGGGGAGCTGTTTTTT. Translated: CASTPGMGTGELFF. Full variable domain (missing parts from reference TRBV7-2 and TRBJ2-2): GAGVSQSPSNKVTEKGKDVELRCDPISGHTALYWYRQSLGQGLEFLIYFQGNSAPDKSGLPSDRFSAERTGGSVSTLTIQRTQQEDSAVYLCASTPGMGTGELFFGEGSRLTVL.

This chain links TRBV29-1 with TRBJ2-7; 7 nucleotides agree with TRBD1. The CDR3 has 11 residues. CDR1 is SQVTM, CDR2 ANQGSEA, per germline. V lost 8 bases to trimming and J lost 3 bases; unmatched junction nucleotides: 4. The CDR3 bases are TGCAGCAGGGACAGAGTCTACGAGCAGTACTTC. Translation gives CSRDRVYEQYF.

This sequence joins TRBV10-3 and TRBJ1-3, with D possibly TRBD1 on 5 matching bases. The CDR3 loop spans 15 amino acids. Germline CDR1 reads ENHRY; CDR2 reads SYGVKD. V lost 4 bases to trimming and J lost 8 bases, with 18 bases between them. The CDR3 loop is CAISANIRVADTIYF. The DNA for the CDR3 is TGTGCCATCAGTGCTAATATCAGGGTTGCGGACACCATATATTTT.

The V and J genes are TRBV14 and TRBJ1-1, with 8 bases fitting TRBD1. The V and J ends lost 4 bases and 1 base, in that order; junction bases with no gene match: 11. The CDR3 has 17 residues. Germline CDR1 reads SGHDN; CDR2 reads FVKESK. Here the CDR3 DNA reads TGTGCCAGCAGCCCAACCCGTCCCGGGACAGGGAACACTGAAGCTTTCTTT. Protein: CASSPTRPGTGNTEAFF.

The V call is TRBV5-1, the J call TRBJ2-7, with unresolved D. The germline gives CDR1 SGHRS, CDR2 YFSETQ. The V and J ends lost 0 bases and 2 bases respectively, with 12 bases between them. CDR3 length: 15 amino acids. The CDR3 DNA sequence: TGCGCCAGCAGCTTGGCAGCTAGTGAAACCTACGAGCAGTACTTC. Translation gives CASSLAASETYEQYF.

J is TRBJ1-1 and V is TRBV25-1; D unresolved. The CDR3 is made up of 13 amino acids. Germline V gives CDR1 MGHDK, CDR2 SYGVNS. Trimming took 8 bases from V and 2 from J, leaving 12 bases between them. The CDR3 coding sequence is TGTGCCAGCGGTTTATCGGGTAACACTGAAGCTTTCTTT. Protein: CASGLSGNTEAFF.

This sequence joins TRBV7-9 and TRBJ2-7; D could derive from TRBD1 or TRBD2 (6 bases each). CDR1 and CDR2 from the germline V gene are SEHNR and FQNEAQ (reference sequence). V was shortened by 9 bases and J by 5 bases, with 23 bases between the two germline ends. This CDR3 has 15 residues. CDR3 residues: CASSIGGGGANEQYF. The CDR3 DNA reads as TGTGCCAGTAGTATAGGGGGTGGAGGGGCCAACGAGCAGTACTTC.

As concerns this clonotype: This may arise from a read error, as a much more abundant clone is one base away. The chain employs TRBV6-4 and TRBJ1-3; perhaps TRBD1 as D (6 bases). CDR1 and CDR2 (germline): MRHNA, SNTAGT. The length of the CDR3 is 16 residues. Trimming left V 5 bases short and J 0 bases short, with 14 bases between. The CDR3 region has the DNA TGTGCCAGCAGTCAGTCGGACAGATTCTCTGGAAACACCATATATTTT. Translated, it gives CASSQSDRFSGNTIYF.

This clonotype has ten or more counts. The V call is TRBV10-3, the J call TRBJ1-2, with 8 positions matching TRBD1. The germline gives CDR1 ENHRY, CDR2 SYGVKD. The CDR3 has 12 amino acids. The J segment lost 6 bases and the V segment lost 6 bases, leaving 3 bases of the junction unmatched. The CDR3 DNA reads as TGTGCCATCAGGACAGGGGAAGATGGCTACACCTTC. Its translation: CAIRTGEDGYTF.

This clonotype was counted many times. The rearrangement uses TRBV7-8 and TRBJ2-7; D is unclear. This CDR3 comprises 13 residues. Germline CDR1 is SGHVS and CDR2 is FQNEAQ. The V end was cut by 1 base, the J end by 4 bases, with 8 bases between. The chain's CDR3 is CASSLEDGYEQYF. The CDR3 nucleotides read TGTGCCAGCAGCTTAGAAGACGGTTACGAGCAGTACTTC.

This clonotype was observed many times. The rearrangement uses TRBV10-3 and TRBJ1-3; D unclear. From germline, CDR1 is ENHRY and CDR2 SYGVKD. V lost 0 bases and J 5 bases, leaving 8 bases between the germline ends. The CDR3 consists of 14 residues. This CDR3 is CAISESSGRNTIYF. Here the CDR3 DNA reads TGTGCCATCAGTGAGTCGTCAGGAAGAAACACCATATATTTT.

In this sample, this clonotype turned up once. The chain recombines TRBV2 with TRBJ1-3; D gene ambiguous. Trimming took 3 bases from V and 0 from J, leaving 9 bases between them. CDR1 is SNHLY, CDR2 FYNNEI, per germline. The CDR3 is 15 residues long. CDR3 loop: CASSEPISSGNTIYF. Here the CDR3 DNA reads TGTGCCAGCAGTGAGCCAATAAGCTCTGGAAACACCATATATTTT. Drawing the rest from reference TRBV2 and TRBJ1-3, the complete variable domain is EPEVTQTPSHQVTQMGQEVILRCVPISNHLYFYWYRQILGQKVEFLVSFYNNEISEKSEIFDDQFSVERPDGSNFTLKIRSTKLEDSAMYFCASSEPISSGNTIYFGEGSWLTVV.

The chain is built from TRBV19 and TRBJ2-3; TRBD2 is a possible D gene (6 bases). Per the germline V gene, CDR1 is LNHDA and CDR2 is SQIVND (reference sequence). CDR3 length equals 13 residues. The V gene lost 6 bases and the J gene lost 3 bases, with 10 bases spanning the gap. DNA for the CDR3: TGTGCCAGTAGCGGGAGTCTGACAGATACGCAGTATTTT. It encodes CASSGSLTDTQYF.

There are a few counts of this clonotype. The V gene is TRBV9, the J gene TRBJ1-6, with 10 nucleotides matching TRBD1. CDR3 length: 15 amino acids. Germline-derived CDR1 and CDR2 are SGDLS and YYNGEE. Trimming at V came to 7 bases and at J to 10 bases, leaving 11 bases not matched to a gene. CDR3 sequence: CASVVKDRGRSPLHF. The CDR3 DNA is TGTGCCAGCGTTGTCAAGGACAGGGGGAGATCACCCCTCCACTTT.

This clonotype was counted at least ten times. The V gene is TRBV29-1, the J gene TRBJ2-7, with 9 bases matching TRBD1. Germline V gives CDR1 SQVTM, CDR2 ANQGSEA. The CDR3 covers 14 residues. The V and J ends lost 4 bases and 5 bases, in that order; junction bases with no gene match: 9. The CDR3 region is CSVVADRGANEQYF. The CDR3 region has the DNA TGCAGCGTTGTAGCGGACAGGGGAGCCAACGAGCAGTACTTC.

This clonotype was seen many times. An end of the junction does not agree with germline; a read error may underlie this. This sequence joins TRBV12-3 or TRBV12-4 and TRBJ1-1, with D unclear. The CDR3 length is 11 residues. Written as DNA, the CDR3 is TGCGCCAGCAGCTTGTCCTCTGAAGCTTTCTTT. Translating it yields CASSLSSEAFF.

This clonotype was detected many times. The chain combines TRBV7-8 with TRBJ2-7; D not certain. The CDR3 spans 15 residues. Trimming pared 1 base from V and 0 bases from J, leaving 10 bases between. Germline assignment: CDR1 SGHVS and CDR2 FQNEAQ. CDR3 sequence: CASSLGRTTSYEQYF. CDR3 DNA: TGTGCCAGCAGCTTAGGACGTACCACCTCCTACGAGCAGTACTTC.

This clonotype appeared many times. This CDR3 is CASSLAGEYQETQYF. CDR3 in DNA: TGTGCCAGCAGCTTAGCGGGGGAGTACCAAGAGACCCAGTACTTC. This chain connects TRBV7-6 to TRBJ2-5; D could derive from TRBD1 or TRBD2 (5 bases each). Germline V gene sequence: CDR1 SGHVS, CDR2 FNYEAQ. V lost 0 bases to trimming and J lost 0 bases, with 8 bases between them. The CDR3 loop spans 15 amino acids.

This clonotype was seen just once. The germline gene is not matched at one end of the junction; a read error may be the cause. V gene TRBV6-5 combines with J gene TRBJ1-5, with 7 bases identical to TRBD1. The germline gives CDR1 MNHEY, CDR2 SVGAGI. The CDR3 has 15 amino acids. DNA for the CDR3: TGTGCCGGCAGTTTATATACAGGGGATGATCAGCCCCAGCATTTT. Protein sequence: CAGSLYTGDDQPQHF.

This chain uses TRBV19 with TRBJ2-5; 10 bases line up with TRBD2. Germline V gene lookup returns CDR1 LNHDA and CDR2 SQIVND (reference sequence). J gave up 5 bases and V 5 bases, and 8 bases lay outside the gene matches. CDR3 length: 15 amino acids. The CDR3 here is CASSSGTSGTETQYF. CDR3 nucleotide sequence: TGTGCCAGTAGTTCGGGAACTAGCGGGACGGAGACCCAGTACTTC.

The chain uses TRBV7-9 and TRBJ1-2; perhaps TRBD1 as D (6 bases). The CDR3 runs to 15 residues. Germline CDR1 reads SEHNR; CDR2 reads FQNEAQ (reference sequence). Trimming took off 1 base at V and 0 bases at J, with 9 bases between the two ends. CDR3 sequence (DNA): TGTGCCAGCAGCTTAGAGGGGGGCCCTAACTATGGCTACACCTTC. This sequence encodes CASSLEGGPNYGYTF.

In its sample, this clonotype was seen many times. The gene calls are TRBV7-9 and TRBJ1-3; maybe TRBD1 (6 bases). Per germline, CDR1 SEHNR and CDR2 FQNEAQ (reference sequence). CDR3 length: 16 amino acids. V was shortened by 0 bases and J by 1 base, with 10 bases between the two germline ends. The CDR3 coding sequence is TGTGCCAGCAGCTTAGCACAGGGCCTTTCTGGAAACACCATATATTTT. Translated, it gives CASSLAQGLSGNTIYF.

At least ten counts were recorded for this clonotype. This chain links TRBV24-1 with TRBJ1-5; D unresolved. Between the trimmed V and J ends, which lost 4 bases and 2 bases, there was a span of 2 bases. Per the germline V gene, CDR1 is KGHDR and CDR2 is SFDVKD. The length of the CDR3 is 12 residues. The CDR3 loop reads CATSEGNQPQHF. DNA of the CDR3: TGTGCCACCAGTGAGGGCAATCAGCCCCAGCATTTT.

This chain links TRBV29-1 with TRBJ1-4, with D possibly TRBD1 on 6 matching bases. Deletions cut 0 bases from V and 6 bases from J, with 14 bases between. Per the germline V gene, CDR1 is SQVTM and CDR2 is ANQGSEA. The CDR3 totals 15 residues. CDR3 region: CSVEEKGEVDEKLFF. In DNA form, the CDR3 reads TGCAGCGTTGAAGAGAAGGGGGAGGTTGATGAAAAACTGTTTTTT.